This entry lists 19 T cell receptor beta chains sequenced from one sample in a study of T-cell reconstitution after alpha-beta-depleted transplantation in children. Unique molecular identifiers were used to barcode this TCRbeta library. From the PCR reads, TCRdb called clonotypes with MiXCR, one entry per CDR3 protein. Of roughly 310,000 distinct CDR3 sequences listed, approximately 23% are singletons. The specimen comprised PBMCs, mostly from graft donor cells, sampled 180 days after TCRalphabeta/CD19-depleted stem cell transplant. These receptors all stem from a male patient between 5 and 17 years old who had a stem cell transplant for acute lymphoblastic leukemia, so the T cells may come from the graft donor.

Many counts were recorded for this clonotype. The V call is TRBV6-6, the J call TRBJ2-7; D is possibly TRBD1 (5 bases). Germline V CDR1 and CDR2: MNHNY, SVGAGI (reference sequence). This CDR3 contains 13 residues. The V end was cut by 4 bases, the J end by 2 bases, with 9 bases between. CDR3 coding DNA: TGTGCCAGCAGTTGGGGCCGGACCTACGAGCAGTACTTC. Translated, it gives CASSWGRTYEQYF.

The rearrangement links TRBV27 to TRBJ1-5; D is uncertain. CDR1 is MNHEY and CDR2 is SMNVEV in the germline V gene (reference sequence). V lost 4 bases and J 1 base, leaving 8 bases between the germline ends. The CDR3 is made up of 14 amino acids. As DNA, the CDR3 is TGTGCCAGCAGTTGGGCGGGGAGCAATCAGCCCCAGCATTTT. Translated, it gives CASSWAGSNQPQHF.

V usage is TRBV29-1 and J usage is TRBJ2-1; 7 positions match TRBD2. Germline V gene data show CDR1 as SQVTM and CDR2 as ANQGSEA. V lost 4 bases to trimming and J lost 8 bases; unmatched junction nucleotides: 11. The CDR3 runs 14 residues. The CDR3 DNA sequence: TGCAGCGTTGCCGGGGGGAGGGCGACCGATGAGCAGTTCTTC. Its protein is CSVAGGRATDEQFF.

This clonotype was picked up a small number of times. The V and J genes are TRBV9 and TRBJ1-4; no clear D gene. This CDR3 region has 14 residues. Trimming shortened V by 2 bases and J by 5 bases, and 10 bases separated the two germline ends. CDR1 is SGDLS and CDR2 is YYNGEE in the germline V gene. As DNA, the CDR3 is TGTGCCAGCAGCGTGGACTTTTGGAATGAAAAACTGTTTTTT. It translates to CASSVDFWNEKLFF.

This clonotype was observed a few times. The CDR3 reads CSATLAVSYEQYF. CDR3 nucleotides: TGCAGTGCTACCTTAGCGGTCTCCTACGAGCAGTACTTC. V usage is TRBV20-1 and J usage is TRBJ2-7; the D gene is possibly TRBD2 (6 bases). CDR1 DFQATT and CDR2 SNEGSKA come from the germline V gene (reference sequence). CDR3 size: 13 residues. V lost 4 bases and J lost 0, with 10 bases in between.

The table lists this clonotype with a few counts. The CDR3 sequence: CSARDNRAEAFF. The CDR3 DNA reads TGCAGTGCTAGAGATAACAGGGCCGAAGCTTTCTTT. The chain uses TRBV20-1 and TRBJ1-1; D perhaps matches TRBD1 (6 bases). CDR3 length: 12 amino acids. V gave up 0 bases and J gave up 8 bases, with 10 bases separating them. Germline values: CDR1 DFQATT, CDR2 SNEGSKA (reference sequence).

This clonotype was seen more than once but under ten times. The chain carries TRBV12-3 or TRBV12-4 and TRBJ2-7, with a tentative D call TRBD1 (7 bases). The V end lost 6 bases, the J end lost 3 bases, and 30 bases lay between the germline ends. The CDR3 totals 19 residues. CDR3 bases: TGTGCCAGCAGACACATAGAGGAGGGGGCCCTTAGGCGGTACTACGAGCAGTACTTC. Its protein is CASRHIEEGALRRYYEQYF.

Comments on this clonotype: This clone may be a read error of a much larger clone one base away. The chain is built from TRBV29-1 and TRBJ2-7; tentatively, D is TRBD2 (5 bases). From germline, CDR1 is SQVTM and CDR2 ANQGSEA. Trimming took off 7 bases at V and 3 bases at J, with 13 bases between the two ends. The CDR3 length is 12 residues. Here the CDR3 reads CSAEGRDYEQYF. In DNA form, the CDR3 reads TGCAGCGCTGAGGGTAGGGACTACGAGCAGTACTTC.

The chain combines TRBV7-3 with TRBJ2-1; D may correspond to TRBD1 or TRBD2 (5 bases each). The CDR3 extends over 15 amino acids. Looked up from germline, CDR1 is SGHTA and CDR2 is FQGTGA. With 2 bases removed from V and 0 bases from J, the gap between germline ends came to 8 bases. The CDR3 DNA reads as TGTGCCAGCAGCTTATTGGGGGACTCCTACAATGAGCAGTTCTTC. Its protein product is CASSLLGDSYNEQFF.

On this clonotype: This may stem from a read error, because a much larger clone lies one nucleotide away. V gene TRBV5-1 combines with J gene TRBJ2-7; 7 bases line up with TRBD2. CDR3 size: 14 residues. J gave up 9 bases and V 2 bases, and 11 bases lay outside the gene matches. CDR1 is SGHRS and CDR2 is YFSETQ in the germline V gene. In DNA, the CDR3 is TGCGCCAGCAGCTTCAGCGGGATTTCCTCCGCGCAGTACTTC. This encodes CASSFSGISSAQYF.

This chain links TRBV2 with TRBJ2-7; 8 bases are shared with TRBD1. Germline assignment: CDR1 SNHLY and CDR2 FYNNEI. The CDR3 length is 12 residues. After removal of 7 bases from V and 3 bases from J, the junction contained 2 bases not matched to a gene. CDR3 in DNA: TGTGCCAGCAAGGGACAGGTCTACGAGCAGTACTTC. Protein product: CASKGQVYEQYF.

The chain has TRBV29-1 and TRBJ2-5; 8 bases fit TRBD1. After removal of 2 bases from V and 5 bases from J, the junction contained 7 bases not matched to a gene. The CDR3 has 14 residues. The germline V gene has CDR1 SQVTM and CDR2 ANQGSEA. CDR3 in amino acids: CSVELSGGRETQYF. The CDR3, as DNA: TGCAGCGTTGAACTTTCAGGGGGCAGGGAGACCCAGTACTTC.

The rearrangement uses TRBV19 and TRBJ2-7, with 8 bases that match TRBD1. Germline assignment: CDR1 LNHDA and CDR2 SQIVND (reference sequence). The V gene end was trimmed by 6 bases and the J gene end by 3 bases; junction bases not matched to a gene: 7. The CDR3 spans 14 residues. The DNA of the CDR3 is TGTGCCAGTAGGCGAACAGGGGGGAACTACGAGCAGTACTTC. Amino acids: CASRRTGGNYEQYF.

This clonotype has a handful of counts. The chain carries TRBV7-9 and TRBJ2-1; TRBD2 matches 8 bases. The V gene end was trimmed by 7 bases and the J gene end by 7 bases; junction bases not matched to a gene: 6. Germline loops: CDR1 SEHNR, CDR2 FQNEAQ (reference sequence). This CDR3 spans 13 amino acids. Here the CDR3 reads CASTTSGWNEQFF. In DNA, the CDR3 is TGTGCCAGCACCACTAGCGGCTGGAATGAGCAGTTCTTC.

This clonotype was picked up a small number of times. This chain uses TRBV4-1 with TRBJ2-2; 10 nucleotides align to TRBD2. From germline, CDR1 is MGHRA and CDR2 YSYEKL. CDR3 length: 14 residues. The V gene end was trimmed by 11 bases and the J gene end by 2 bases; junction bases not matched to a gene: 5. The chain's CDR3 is CAGTSGINTGELFF. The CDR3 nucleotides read TGCGCCGGAACTAGCGGGATTAACACCGGGGAGCTGTTTTTT.

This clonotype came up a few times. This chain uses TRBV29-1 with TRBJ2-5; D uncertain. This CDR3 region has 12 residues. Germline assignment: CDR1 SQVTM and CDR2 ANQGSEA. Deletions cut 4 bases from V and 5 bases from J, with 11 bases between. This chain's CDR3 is CSVAPRPETQYF. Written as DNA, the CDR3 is TGCAGCGTTGCTCCCAGGCCCGAGACCCAGTACTTC. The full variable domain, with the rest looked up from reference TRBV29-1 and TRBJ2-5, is SAVISQKPSRDICQRGTSLTIQCQVDSQVTMMFWYRQQPGQSLTLIATANQGSEATYESGFVIDKFPISRPNLTFSTLTVSNMSPEDSSIYLCSVAPRPETQYFGPGTRLLVL.

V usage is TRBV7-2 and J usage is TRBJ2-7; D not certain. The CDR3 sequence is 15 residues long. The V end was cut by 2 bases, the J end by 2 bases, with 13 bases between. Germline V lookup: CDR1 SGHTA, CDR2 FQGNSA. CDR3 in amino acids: CASSLSAGTAYEQYF. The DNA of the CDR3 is TGTGCCAGCAGCTTATCCGCAGGTACAGCCTACGAGCAGTACTTC.

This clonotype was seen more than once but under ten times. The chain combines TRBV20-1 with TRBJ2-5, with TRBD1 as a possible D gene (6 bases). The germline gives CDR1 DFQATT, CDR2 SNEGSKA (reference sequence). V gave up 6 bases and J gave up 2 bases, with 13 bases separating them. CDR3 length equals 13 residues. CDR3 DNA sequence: TGCAGTGCCAATCAGGGGCGACAAGAGACCCAGTACTTC. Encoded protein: CSANQGRQETQYF.

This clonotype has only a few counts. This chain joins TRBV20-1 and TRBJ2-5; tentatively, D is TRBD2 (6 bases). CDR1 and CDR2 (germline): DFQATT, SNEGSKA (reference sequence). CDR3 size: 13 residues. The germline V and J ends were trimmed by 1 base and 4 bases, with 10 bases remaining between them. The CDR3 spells CSARGGGRETQYF. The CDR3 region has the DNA TGCAGTGCTAGAGGTGGAGGGAGAGAGACCCAGTACTTC.